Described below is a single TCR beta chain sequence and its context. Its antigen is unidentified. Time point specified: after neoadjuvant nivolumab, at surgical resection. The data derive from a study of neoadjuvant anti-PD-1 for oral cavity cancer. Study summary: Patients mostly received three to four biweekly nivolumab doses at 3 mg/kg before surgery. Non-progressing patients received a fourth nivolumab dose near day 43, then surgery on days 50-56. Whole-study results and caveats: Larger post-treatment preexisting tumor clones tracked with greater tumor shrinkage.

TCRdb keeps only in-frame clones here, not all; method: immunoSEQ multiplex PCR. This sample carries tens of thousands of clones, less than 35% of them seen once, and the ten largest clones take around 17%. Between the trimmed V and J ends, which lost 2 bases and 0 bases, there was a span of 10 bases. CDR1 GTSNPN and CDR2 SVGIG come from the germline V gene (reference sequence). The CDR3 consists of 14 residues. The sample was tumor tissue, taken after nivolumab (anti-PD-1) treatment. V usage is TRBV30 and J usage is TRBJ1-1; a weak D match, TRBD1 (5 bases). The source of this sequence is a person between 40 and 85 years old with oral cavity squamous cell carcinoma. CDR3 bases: TGTGCCTGGAGTAACCCGACAGTGAACACTGAAGCTTTCTTT. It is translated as CAWSNPTVNTEAFF.